This entry lists 5 T cell receptor beta chains sequenced from one sample in a study of shared clonotypes between healthy human individuals. Sequencing used immunoSEQ multiplex PCR; TCRdb keeps in-frame clones, though not all of them. There are some 1.5 million clones in the sample; 98% occur only once, and approximately 0.44% lies in the top ten. Sample: naive CD4+ T cells sorted from blood. The subset here: CD45RA+ positively selected. These receptors all come from a young man in good health.

The chain is built from TRBV10-3 and TRBJ2-3, with 9 bases aligning to TRBD1. Germline trimming cut 8 bases from V and 5 bases from J; bases unmatched to any gene: 5. The CDR3 consists of 13 residues. Germline CDR1 is ENHRY and CDR2 is SYGVKD. The CDR3 loop is CAIGQGSGDTQYF. CDR3 in DNA: TGTGCCATCGGACAGGGGAGTGGAGATACGCAGTATTTT.

The rearrangement links TRBV4-1 to TRBJ2-5, with 7 bases aligning to TRBD2. J lost 0 bases, V lost 1 base, and 8 bases had no gene match. The CDR3 is 17 residues long. From germline, CDR1 is MGHRA and CDR2 YSYEKL. The CDR3 region has the DNA TGCGCCAGCAGCCAAGCGGCTAGCGGAATGTACCAAGAGACCCAGTACTTC. Translating gives CASSQAASGMYQETQYF.

The chain joins TRBV19 to TRBJ2-2, with 13 nucleotides matching TRBD2. The germline V gene encodes CDR1 LNHDA and CDR2 SQIVND (reference sequence). There are 17 residues in the CDR3. The ends lost 7 bases at V and 7 bases at J; junction bases unmatched: 12. The CDR3 sequence is CASTDTSGRASYGELFF. CDR3 sequence (DNA): TGTGCCAGTACCGACACTAGCGGGAGGGCCAGTTACGGGGAGCTGTTTTTT.

This clone came up once. The V call is TRBV9, the J call TRBJ2-6; TRBD1 or TRBD2 may be the D gene (5 bases each). V lost 5 bases to trimming and J lost 3 bases, with 12 bases between them. The V gene's germline CDR1 is SGDLS and CDR2 YYNGEE. This CDR3 comprises 15 residues. The CDR3 region has the DNA TGTGCCAGCAGTACCGGGGCGCTTGGGGCCAACGTCCTGACTTTC. Its translation: CASSTGALGANVLTF.

The chain employs TRBV7-8 and TRBJ2-1; D is uncertain. Germline V CDR1 and CDR2: SGHVS, FQNEAQ. The CDR3 has 12 residues. V lost 5 bases, J lost 9 bases, and 11 bases lay in between. The CDR3 DNA follows: TGTGCCAGCAGCCCGGCGGTCGCTGAGCAGTTCTTC. Its protein is CASSPAVAEQFF.